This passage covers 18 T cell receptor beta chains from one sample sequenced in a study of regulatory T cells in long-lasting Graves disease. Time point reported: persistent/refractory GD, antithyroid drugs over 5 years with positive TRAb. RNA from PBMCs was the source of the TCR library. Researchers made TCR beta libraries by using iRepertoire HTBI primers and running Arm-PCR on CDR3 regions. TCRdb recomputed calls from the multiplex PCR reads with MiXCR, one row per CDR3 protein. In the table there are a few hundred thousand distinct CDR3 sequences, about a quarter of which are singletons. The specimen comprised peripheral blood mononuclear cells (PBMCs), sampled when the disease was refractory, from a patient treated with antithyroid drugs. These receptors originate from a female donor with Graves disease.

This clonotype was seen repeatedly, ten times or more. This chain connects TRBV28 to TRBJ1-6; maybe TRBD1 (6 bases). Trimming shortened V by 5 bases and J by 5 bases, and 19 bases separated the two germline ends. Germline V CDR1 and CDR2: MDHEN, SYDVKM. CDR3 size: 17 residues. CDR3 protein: CASSVTGRLFDNSPLHF. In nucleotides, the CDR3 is TGTGCCAGCAGTGTTACAGGGAGGTTGTTTGATAATTCACCCCTCCACTTT.

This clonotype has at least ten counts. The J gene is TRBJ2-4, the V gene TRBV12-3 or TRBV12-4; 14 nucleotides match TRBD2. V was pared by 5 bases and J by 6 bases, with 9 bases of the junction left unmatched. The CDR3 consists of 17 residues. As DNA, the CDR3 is TGTGCCAGCAGTCTCGGACTAGCGGGAGGATTTAGAAACATTCAGTACTTC. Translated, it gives CASSLGLAGGFRNIQYF.

In nucleotides, the CDR3 is TGTGCCAGCAGTCCACGACTAGCGGGAATCGCAGATACGCAGTATTTT. This encodes CASSPRLAGIADTQYF. The gene calls are TRBV7-9 and TRBJ2-3; 11 bases agree with TRBD2. After removal of 6 bases from V and 4 bases from J, the junction contained 9 bases not matched to a gene. This CDR3 is built from 16 residues. Germline values: CDR1 SEHNR, CDR2 FQNEAQ (reference sequence).

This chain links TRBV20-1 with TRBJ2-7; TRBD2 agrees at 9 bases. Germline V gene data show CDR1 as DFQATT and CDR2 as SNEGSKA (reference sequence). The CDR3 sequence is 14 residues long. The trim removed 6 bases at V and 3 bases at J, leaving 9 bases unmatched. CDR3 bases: TGCAGTGCCATAGCGGGAGCCCTCCACTACGAGCAGTACTTC. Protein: CSAIAGALHYEQYF.

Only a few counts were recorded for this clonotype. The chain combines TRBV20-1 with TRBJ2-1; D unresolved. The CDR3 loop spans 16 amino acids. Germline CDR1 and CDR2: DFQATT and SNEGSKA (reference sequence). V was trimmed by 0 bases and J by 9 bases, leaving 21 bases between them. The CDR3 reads CSARDLRLVPYGEQFF. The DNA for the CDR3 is TGCAGTGCTAGAGACTTACGGCTAGTCCCCTACGGTGAGCAGTTCTTC.

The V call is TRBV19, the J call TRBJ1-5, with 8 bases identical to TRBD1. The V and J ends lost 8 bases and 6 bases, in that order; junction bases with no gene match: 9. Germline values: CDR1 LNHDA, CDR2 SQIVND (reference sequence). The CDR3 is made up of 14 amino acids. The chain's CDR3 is CASSGQGGAQPQHF. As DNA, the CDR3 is TGTGCCAGTTCTGGACAGGGAGGAGCTCAGCCCCAGCATTTT.

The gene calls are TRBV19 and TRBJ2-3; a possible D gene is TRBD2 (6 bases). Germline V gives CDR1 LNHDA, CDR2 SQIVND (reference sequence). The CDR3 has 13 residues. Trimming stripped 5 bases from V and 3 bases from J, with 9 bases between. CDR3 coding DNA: TGTGCCAGTAGTCGGAGGGTGACAGATACGCAGTATTTT. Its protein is CASSRRVTDTQYF.

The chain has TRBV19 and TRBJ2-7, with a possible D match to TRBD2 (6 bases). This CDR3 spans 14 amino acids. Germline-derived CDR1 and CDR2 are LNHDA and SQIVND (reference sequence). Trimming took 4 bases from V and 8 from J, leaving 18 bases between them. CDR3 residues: CASSTPGGLYKQYF. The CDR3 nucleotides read TGTGCCAGTAGTACTCCTGGGGGGTTATACAAGCAGTACTTC.

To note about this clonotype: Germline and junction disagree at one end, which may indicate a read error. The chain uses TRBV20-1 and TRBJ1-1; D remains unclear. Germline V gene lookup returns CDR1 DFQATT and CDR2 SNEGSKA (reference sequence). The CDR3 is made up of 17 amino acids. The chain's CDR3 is CSARNIVRQSLNTEASF. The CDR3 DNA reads TGCAGTGCTAGAAACATTGTTCGGCAGAGCTTGAACACTGAAGCTTCCTTT.

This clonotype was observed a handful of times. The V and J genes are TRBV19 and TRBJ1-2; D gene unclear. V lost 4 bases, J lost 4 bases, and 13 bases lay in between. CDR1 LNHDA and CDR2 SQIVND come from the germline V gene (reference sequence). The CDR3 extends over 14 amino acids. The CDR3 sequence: CASSTSSRPYGYTF. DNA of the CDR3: TGTGCCAGTAGTACATCATCGCGCCCCTATGGCTACACCTTC.

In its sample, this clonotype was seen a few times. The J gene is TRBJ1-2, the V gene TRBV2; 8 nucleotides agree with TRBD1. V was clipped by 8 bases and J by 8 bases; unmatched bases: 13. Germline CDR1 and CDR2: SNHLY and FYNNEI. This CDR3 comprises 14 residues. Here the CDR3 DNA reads TGTGCCAGCCTCCTCCTCAGGGGGCGCGGGGGCTACACCTTC. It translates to CASLLLRGRGGYTF.

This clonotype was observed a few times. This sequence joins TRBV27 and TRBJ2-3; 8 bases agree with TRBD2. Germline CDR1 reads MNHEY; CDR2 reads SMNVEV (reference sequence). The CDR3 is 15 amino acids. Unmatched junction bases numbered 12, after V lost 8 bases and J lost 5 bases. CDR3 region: CASGPLGAGVDTQYF. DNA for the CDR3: TGTGCCAGCGGACCTTTAGGAGCGGGAGTAGATACGCAGTATTTT.

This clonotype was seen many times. The CDR3 loop is CSASWGRGNEKLFF. The CDR3 region has the DNA TGCAGTGCTAGTTGGGGGCGGGGTAATGAAAAACTGTTTTTT. The chain employs TRBV20-1 and TRBJ1-4, with a tentative D call TRBD1 (6 bases). The germline V gene has CDR1 DFQATT and CDR2 SNEGSKA (reference sequence). Trimming took off 3 bases at V and 4 bases at J, with 12 bases between the two ends. There are 14 residues in the CDR3.

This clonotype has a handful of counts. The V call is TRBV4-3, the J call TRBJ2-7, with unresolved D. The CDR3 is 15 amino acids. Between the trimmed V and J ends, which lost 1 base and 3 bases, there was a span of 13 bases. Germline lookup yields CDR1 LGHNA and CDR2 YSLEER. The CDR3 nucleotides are TGCGCCAGCAGCCAAGGGTACGGCAGTAACTACGAGCAGTACTTC. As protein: CASSQGYGSNYEQYF.

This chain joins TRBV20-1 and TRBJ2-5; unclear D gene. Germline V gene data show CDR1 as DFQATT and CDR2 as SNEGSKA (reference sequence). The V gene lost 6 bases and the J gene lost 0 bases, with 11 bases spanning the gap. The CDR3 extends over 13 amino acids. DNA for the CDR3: TGCAGTGCAGTAGGGCCCAACCAAGAGACCCAGTACTTC. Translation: CSAVGPNQETQYF.

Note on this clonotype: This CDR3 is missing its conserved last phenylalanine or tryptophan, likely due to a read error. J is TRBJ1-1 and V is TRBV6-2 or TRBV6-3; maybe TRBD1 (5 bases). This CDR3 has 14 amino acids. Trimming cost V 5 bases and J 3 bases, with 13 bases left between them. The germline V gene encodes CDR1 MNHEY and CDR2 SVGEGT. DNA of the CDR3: TGTGCCAGCAGTGGTCCTCGGGGCCACACTGAAGCTTTCTCT. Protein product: CASSGPRGHTEAFS.

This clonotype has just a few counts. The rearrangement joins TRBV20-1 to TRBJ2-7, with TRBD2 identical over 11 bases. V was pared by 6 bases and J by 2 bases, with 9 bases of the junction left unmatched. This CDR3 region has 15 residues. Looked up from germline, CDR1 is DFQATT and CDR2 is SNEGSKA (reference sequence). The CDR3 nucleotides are TGCAGTGCCACTGATAGCGGGAGGGATACCTACGAGCAGTACTTC. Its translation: CSATDSGRDTYEQYF.

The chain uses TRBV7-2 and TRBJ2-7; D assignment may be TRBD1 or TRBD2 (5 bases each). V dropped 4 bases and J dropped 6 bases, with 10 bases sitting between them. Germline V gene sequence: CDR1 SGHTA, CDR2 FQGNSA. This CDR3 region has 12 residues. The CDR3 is CASSYPGAEQYF. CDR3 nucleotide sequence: TGTGCCAGCAGCTACCCCGGGGCCGAGCAGTACTTC.